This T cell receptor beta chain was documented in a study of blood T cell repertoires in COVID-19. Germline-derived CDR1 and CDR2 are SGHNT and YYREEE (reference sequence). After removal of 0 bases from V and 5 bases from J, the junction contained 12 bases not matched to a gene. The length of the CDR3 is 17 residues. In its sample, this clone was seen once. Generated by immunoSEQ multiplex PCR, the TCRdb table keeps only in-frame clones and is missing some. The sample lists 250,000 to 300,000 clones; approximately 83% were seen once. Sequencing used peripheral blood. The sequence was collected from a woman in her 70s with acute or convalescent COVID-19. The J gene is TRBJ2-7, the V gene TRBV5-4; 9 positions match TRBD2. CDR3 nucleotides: TGTGCCAGCAGCTTGGGAACTAGCGGGCCCCCCGGCAACGAGCAGTACTTC. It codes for CASSLGTSGPPGNEQYF.